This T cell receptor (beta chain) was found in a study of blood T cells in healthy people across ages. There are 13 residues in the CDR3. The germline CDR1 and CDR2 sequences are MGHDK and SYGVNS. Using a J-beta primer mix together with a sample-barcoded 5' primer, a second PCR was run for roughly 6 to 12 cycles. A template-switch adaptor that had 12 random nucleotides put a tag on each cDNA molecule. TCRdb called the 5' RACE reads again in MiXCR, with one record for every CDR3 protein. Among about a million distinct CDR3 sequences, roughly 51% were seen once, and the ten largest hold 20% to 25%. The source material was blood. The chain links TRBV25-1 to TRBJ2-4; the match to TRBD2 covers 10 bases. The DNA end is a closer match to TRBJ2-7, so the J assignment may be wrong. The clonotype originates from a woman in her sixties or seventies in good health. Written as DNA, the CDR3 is TGTGCCAGCAGAGCTAGCGGGAGTGGCGAGCAGTACTTC. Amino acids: CASRASGSGEQYF.